This T cell receptor (beta chain) was sequenced in a study of blood T cell repertoires in COVID-19. In the original workflow: Amplification of reference gene primers was used by the study to estimate nucleated cell counts. Only in-frame clones appear in the TCRdb table, and some are missing; sequencing was by immunoSEQ multiplex PCR. The V and J calls and clone size are taken from that table; D and trimming were inferred from the DNA. The sample has 250,000 or so clones; around 89% are singletons. Seattle patient enrollment occurred during active infection, with longitudinal follow-up thereafter. This clone has just one count. This TCR derives from a woman aged 60-70 years with COVID-19, enrolled during active disease. The source material was peripheral blood.

This CDR3 is CASRGGQGNSPLHF. Here the CDR3 DNA reads TGCGCCAGCAGGGGAGGACAGGGTAATTCACCCCTCCACTTT. The J gene is TRBJ1-6, the V gene TRBV5-1, with 8 bases that match TRBD1. From germline, CDR1 is SGHRS and CDR2 YFSETQ. The CDR3 consists of 14 residues. Losses at the gene ends were 5 bases for V and 6 bases for J; bases not matched to a gene: 4.